These T cell receptor beta chains were read from a single sample in a study of OX40 agonist ivuxolimab in advanced cancers. Clones were sequenced by immunoSEQ multiplex PCR, and TCRdb holds only the in-frame ones, with some missing. The sample lists around 35,000 clones, nearly 80% occurring once. Sequences were derived from CD4+ or CD8+ T cells sorted from blood, sampled in a trial of the OX40 agonist ivuxolimab. The receptors derive from an adult with an advanced solid tumor such as melanoma, head and neck, liver or kidney cancer. Each CDR3 is given with its conserved first and last residue. Each record gives: V gene, J gene, clone size, D gene, CDR3 protein, CDR3 DNA. The D gene is left open where the match is weak. Only some rows state a clone size, as once, few, many or a class for expanded clones.

V: TRBV19
J: TRBJ1-1
size: once
D: .
CDR3: CASSLPGGGDIAFF
DNA: TGTGCCAGTAGTCTCCCCGGGGGCGGGGATATAGCTTTCTTT

V: TRBV29-1
J: TRBJ2-5
size: .
D: .
CDR3: CSGGIYGTQYF
DNA: TGCAGCGGGGGAATTTACGGGACCCAGTACTTC

V: TRBV28
J: TRBJ2-3
size: .
D: .
CDR3: CASSLGHTDTQYF
DNA: TGTGCCAGCAGTTTGGGCCACACAGATACGCAGTATTTT

V: TRBV10-1
J: TRBJ2-2
size: .
D: .
CDR3: CASGRNTGELFF
DNA: TGCGCCAGCGGACGGAACACCGGGGAGCTGTTTTTT

V: TRBV5-6
J: TRBJ2-7
size: .
D: .
CDR3: CASSLVDRGYEQYF
DNA: TGTGCCAGCAGCTTGGTAGACAGAGGGTACGAGCAGTACTTC

V: TRBV7-9
J: TRBJ2-1
size: .
D: TRBD2
CDR3: CASSLGTGTSGYNEQFF
DNA: TGTGCCAGCAGCTTGGGCACCGGGACTAGCGGTTACAATGAGCAGTTCTTC

V: TRBV2
J: TRBJ2-3
size: .
D: TRBD2
CDR3: CASIRRGSTDTQYF
DNA: TGTGCCAGCATTCGGCGGGGGAGCACAGATACGCAGTATTTT

V: TRBV9
J: TRBJ2-7
size: .
D: .
CDR3: CASSARVYF
DNA: TGTGCCAGCAGCGCACGGGTGTACTTC

V: TRBV7-9
J: TRBJ1-4
size: .
D: .
CDR3: CASSQGSVGATNEKLFF
DNA: TGTGCCAGCAGCCAGGGATCAGTAGGGGCAACTAATGAAAAACTGTTTTTT

V: TRBV6-6
J: TRBJ1-5
size: .
D: .
CDR3: CASSYDGNSNQPQHF
DNA: TGTGCCAGCAGTTACGACGGAAATAGCAATCAGCCCCAGCATTTT

V: TRBV30
J: TRBJ1-3
size: .
D: .
CDR3: CAWSVMSGNTIYF
DNA: TGTGCCTGGAGTGTTATGTCGGGAAACACCATATATTTT

V: TRBV13
J: TRBJ2-5
size: .
D: TRBD2
CDR3: CASRLAGGPLGETQYF
DNA: TGTGCCAGCAGGCTAGCGGGGGGGCCCCTAGGTGAGACCCAGTACTTC

V: TRBV10-1
J: TRBJ2-5
size: .
D: .
CDR3: CASSEGPEVQETQYF
DNA: TGCGCCAGCAGTGAGGGACCGGAGGTCCAAGAGACCCAGTACTTC

V: TRBV7-6
J: TRBJ1-4
size: .
D: TRBD1
CDR3: CASSLEPGQGAEKLFF
DNA: TGTGCCAGCAGCTTAGAACCGGGACAGGGTGCTGAAAAACTGTTTTTT

V: TRBV28
J: TRBJ1-1
size: .
D: .
CDR3: CASRLPQGMNTEAFF
DNA: TGTGCCAGCAGGCTCCCCCAGGGTATGAACACTGAAGCTTTCTTT

V: TRBV28
J: TRBJ1-4
size: .
D: TRBD1
CDR3: CASSDRVWDEKLFF
DNA: TGTGCCAGCAGTGACAGGGTCTGGGATGAAAAACTGTTTTTT

V: TRBV5-1
J: TRBJ1-1
size: once
D: .
CDR3: CASGARGGNTEAFF
DNA: TGCGCCAGCGGAGCGAGAGGGGGAAACACTGAAGCTTTCTTT

V: TRBV5-1
J: TRBJ1-2
size: .
D: .
CDR3: CASSRDGGLKGYTF
DNA: TGCGCCAGCAGCAGGGATGGAGGGCTGAAGGGCTACACCTTC

V: TRBV15
J: TRBJ1-5
size: .
D: .
CDR3: CATSRGLKVSNQPQHF
DNA: TGTGCCACCAGCAGGGGTTTAAAGGTTAGCAATCAGCCCCAGCATTTT

V: TRBV5-6
J: TRBJ2-1
size: .
D: .
CDR3: CASSLAKRPSYNEQFF
DNA: TGTGCCAGCAGCTTGGCCAAGCGGCCCTCCTACAATGAGCAGTTCTTC

V: TRBV18
J: TRBJ1-3
size: .
D: .
CDR3: CASSPPGVANSGNTIYF
DNA: TGTGCCAGCTCACCACCCGGCGTGGCCAACTCTGGAAACACCATATATTTT

V: TRBV6-1
J: TRBJ2-1
size: .
D: TRBD2
CDR3: CASTRAGGNEQFF
DNA: TGTGCCAGCACTAGGGCCGGGGGGAATGAGCAGTTCTTC

V: TRBV10-3
J: TRBJ1-6
size: .
D: .
CDR3: CAISEGQGGNSPLHF
DNA: TGTGCCATCAGTGAAGGCCAGGGAGGTAATTCACCCCTCCACTTT

V: TRBV4-2
J: TRBJ2-3
size: .
D: TRBD2
CDR3: CASSQSDLAGEPDTQYF
DNA: TGTGCCAGCAGCCAATCCGATCTAGCGGGAGAGCCAGATACGCAGTATTTT

V: TRBV28
J: TRBJ2-7
size: .
D: TRBD1
CDR3: CALPDRATYEQYF
DNA: TGTGCTCTGCCGGACAGGGCGACCTACGAGCAGTACTTC

V: TRBV19
J: TRBJ1-5
size: .
D: .
CDR3: CAASRGQYQPQHF
DNA: TGTGCCGCCAGTAGGGGACAATATCAGCCCCAGCATTTT

V: TRBV2
J: TRBJ2-3
size: .
D: .
CDR3: CASSPTADGLSQYF
DNA: TGTGCCAGCAGTCCGACCGCCGACGGACTGTCCCAGTATTTT